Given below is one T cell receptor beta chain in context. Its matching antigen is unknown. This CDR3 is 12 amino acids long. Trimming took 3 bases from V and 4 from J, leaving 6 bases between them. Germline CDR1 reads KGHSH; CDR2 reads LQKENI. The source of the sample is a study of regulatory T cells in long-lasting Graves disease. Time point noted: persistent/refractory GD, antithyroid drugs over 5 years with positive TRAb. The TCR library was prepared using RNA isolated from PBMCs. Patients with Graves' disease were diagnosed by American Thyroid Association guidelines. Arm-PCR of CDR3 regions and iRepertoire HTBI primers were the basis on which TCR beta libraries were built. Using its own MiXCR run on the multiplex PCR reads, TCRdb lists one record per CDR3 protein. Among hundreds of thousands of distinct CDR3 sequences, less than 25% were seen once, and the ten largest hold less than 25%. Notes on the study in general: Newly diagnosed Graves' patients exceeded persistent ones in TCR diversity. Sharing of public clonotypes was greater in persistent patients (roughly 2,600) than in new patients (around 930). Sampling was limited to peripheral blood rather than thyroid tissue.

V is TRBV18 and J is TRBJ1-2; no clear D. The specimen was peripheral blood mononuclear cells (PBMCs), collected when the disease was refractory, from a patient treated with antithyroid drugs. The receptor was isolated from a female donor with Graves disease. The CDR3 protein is CASSPAVYGYTF. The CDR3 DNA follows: TGTGCCAGCTCACCGGCGGTCTATGGCTACACCTTC. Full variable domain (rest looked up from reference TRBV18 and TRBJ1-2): NAGVMQNPRHLVRRRGQEARLRCSPMKGHSHVYWYRQLPEEGLKFMVYLQKENIIDESGMPKERFSAEFPKEGPSILRIQQVVRGDSAAYFCASSPAVYGYTFGSGTRLTVV.